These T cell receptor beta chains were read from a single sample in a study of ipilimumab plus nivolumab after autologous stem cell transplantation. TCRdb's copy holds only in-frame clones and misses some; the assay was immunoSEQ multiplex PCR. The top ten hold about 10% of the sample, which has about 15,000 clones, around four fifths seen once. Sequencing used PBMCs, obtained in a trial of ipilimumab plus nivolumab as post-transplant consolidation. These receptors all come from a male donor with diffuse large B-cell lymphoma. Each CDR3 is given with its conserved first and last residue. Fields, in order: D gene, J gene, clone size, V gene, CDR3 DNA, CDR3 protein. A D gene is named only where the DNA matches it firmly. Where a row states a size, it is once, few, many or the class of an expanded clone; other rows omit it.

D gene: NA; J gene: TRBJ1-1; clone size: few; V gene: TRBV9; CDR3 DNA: TGTGCCAGCAGCCTCAACTCCGAGACAATGAACACTGAAGCTTTCTTT; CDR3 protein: CASSLNSETMNTEAFF
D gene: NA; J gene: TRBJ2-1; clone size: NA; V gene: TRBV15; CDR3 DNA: TGTGCCACCAGCAGAGGTCGGGACTTACACCTAAATGAGCAGTTCTTC; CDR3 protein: CATSRGRDLHLNEQFF
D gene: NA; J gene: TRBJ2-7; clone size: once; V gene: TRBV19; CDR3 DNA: TGTGCCAGTAGCGTCGACTCAGGGGCACGAGACTACGAGCAGTACTTC; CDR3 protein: CASSVDSGARDYEQYF
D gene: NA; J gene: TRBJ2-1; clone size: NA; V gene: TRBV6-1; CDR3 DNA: TGTGCCAGCAGCCCCCTAGCGAACTCCTACAATGAGCAGTTCTTC; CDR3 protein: CASSPLANSYNEQFF
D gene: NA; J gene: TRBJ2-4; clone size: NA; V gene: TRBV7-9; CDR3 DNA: TGTGCCAGCAGCTTGGGGGACGCACTAGCCAAAAACATTCAGTACTTC; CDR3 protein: CASSLGDALAKNIQYF
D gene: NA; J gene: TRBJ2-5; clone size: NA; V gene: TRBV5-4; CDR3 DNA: TGTGCCAGCAGCCGGGGACACCTCAAGGGGACCCAGTACTTC; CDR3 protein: CASSRGHLKGTQYF
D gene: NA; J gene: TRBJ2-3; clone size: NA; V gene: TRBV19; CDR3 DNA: TGTGCCAGTAGCGAGGACGGGGGACCGGCAGGTACGCAGTATTTT; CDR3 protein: CASSEDGGPAGTQYF
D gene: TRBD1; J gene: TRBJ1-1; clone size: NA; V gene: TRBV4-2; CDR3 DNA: TGTGCCAGCAGCCCCAGGACAGGGACTACGGGGACGGAAGCTTTCTTT; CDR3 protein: CASSPRTGTTGTEAFF
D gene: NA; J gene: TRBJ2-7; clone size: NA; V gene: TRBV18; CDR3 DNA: TGTGCCAGCTCACCAGTCGGCGCCAGCTCCTACGAGCAGTACTTC; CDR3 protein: CASSPVGASSYEQYF
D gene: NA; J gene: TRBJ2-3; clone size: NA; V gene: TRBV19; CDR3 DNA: TGTGCCAGCGCCAGGGGAACAGATACGCAGTATTTT; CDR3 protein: CASARGTDTQYF
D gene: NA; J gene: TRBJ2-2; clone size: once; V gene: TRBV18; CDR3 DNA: TGTGCCAGCTCACCACGGCCCGCCGGAGGCACCGGGGAGCTGTTTTTT; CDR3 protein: CASSPRPAGGTGELFF
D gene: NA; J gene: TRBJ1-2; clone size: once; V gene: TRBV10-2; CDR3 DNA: TGCGCCAGCAGGGATCTGACAGGAATAAAGGGCTATGGCTACACCTTC; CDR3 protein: CASRDLTGIKGYGYTF
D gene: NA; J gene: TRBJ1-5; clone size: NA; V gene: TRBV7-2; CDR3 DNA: TGTGCCAGCAGCCTGTCGGGGCCCCAGCATTTT; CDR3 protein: CASSLSGPQHF
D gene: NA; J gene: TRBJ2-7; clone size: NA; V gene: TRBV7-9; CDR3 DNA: TGTGCCAGCAGCCTCGTAGACGAGCAGTACTTC; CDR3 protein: CASSLVDEQYF
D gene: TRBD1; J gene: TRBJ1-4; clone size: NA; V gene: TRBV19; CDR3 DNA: TGTGCCAGTAGTGAAACAGGGGAAATGCTGTTTTTT; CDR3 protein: CASSETGEMLFF
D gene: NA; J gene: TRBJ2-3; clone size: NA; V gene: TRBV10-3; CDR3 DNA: TGTGCCATCAGTGAATCACTACAGGGAAGGGGCACAGATACGCAGTATTTT; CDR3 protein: CAISESLQGRGTDTQYF
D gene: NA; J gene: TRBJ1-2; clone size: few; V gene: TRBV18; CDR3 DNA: TGTGCCAGCTCACGGACGGAGAACTATGGCTACACCTTC; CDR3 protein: CASSRTENYGYTF
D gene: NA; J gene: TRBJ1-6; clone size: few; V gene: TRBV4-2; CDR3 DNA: TGTGCCAGCAGCCAAGAGGTCAGGGGACGGTCACCCCTCCACTTT; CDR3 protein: CASSQEVRGRSPLHF
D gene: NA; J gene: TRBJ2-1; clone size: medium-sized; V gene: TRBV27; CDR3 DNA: TGTGCCAGCGGATACCTTGGAGGGGGCACGTCCTACAATGAGCAGTTCTTC; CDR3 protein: CASGYLGGGTSYNEQFF
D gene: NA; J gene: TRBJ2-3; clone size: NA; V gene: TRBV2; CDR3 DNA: TGTGCCAGCAATAAGAGGGGACGTTCAGATACGCAGTATTTT; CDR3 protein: CASNKRGRSDTQYF
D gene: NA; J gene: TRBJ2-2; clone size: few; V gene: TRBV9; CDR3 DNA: TGTGCCAGCGGCGCGGGCGGGGAGCTGTTTTTT; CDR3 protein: CASGAGGELFF
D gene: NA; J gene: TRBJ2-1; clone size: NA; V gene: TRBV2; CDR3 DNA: TGTGCCAGCAAGGAGGGTGGGGGTGAGCAGTTCTTC; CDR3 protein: CASKEGGGEQFF
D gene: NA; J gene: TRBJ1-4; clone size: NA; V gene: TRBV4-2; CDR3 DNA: TGTGCCAGCAGCCGATTCACGTATGCAACTAATGAAAAACTGTTTTTT; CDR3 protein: CASSRFTYATNEKLFF
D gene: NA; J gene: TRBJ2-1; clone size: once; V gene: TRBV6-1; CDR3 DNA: TGTGCCAGCATAGAAGGCTTTTCAGGCTACAATGAGCAGTTCTTC; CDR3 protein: CASIEGFSGYNEQFF
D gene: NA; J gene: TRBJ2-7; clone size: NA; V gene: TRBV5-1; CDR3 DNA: TGCGCCAGCAGCTTTAATCTGAACGAGCAGTACTTC; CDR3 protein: CASSFNLNEQYF
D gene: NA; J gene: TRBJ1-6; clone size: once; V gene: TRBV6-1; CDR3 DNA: TGTGCCAGCGCCCCAATGGGGGTGTCACCCCTCCACTTT; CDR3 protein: CASAPMGVSPLHF
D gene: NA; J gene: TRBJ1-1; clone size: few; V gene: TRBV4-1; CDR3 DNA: TGCGCCAGCAGCCCATCGGGGCCACAGGGATTTGGAGCTTTCTTT; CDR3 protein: CASSPSGPQGFGAFF
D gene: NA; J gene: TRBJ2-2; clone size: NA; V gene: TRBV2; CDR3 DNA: TGTGCCAGCAAGCTAGTAGGTAACACCGGGGAGCTGTTTTTT; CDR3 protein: CASKLVGNTGELFF
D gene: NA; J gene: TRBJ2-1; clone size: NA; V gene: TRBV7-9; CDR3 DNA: TGTGCCAGCAGCTTAAAGCTTTCTAGCGAATACAATGAGCAGTTCTTC; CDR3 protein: CASSLKLSSEYNEQFF
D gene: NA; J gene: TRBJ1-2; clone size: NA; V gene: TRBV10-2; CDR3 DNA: TGCGCCAGCAGATACAGGGAGAGTATTTATGGCTACACCTTC; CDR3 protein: CASRYRESIYGYTF
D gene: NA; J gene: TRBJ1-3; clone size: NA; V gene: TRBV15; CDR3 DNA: TGTGCCACCAGCAGAGGGCGACAGCTAAACACCATATATTTT; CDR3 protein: CATSRGRQLNTIYF
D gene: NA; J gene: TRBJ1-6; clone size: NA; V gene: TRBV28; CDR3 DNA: TGTGCCAGCAGTATACAGGTGTCTAATTCACCCCTCCACTTT; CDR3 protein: CASSIQVSNSPLHF
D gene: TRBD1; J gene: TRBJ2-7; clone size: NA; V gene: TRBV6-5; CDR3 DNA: TGTGCCAGCAGCCGACAGGGGGGGACCTACGAGCAGTACTTC; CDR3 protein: CASSRQGGTYEQYF
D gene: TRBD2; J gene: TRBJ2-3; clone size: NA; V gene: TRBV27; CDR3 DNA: TGTGCCAGCAGTTCCATCGGGGGGGGAATCGGGGCAGATACGCAGTATTTT; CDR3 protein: CASSSIGGGIGADTQYF
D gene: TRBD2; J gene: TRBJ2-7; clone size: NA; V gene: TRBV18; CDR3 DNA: TGTGCCAGCTCACCCGGGACTACCAACTACGAGCAGTACTTC; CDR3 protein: CASSPGTTNYEQYF
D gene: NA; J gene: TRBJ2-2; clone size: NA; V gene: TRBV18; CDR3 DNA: TGTGCCAGCTCACCCCGGGACGATACTACCGGGGAGCTGTTTTTT; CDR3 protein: CASSPRDDTTGELFF
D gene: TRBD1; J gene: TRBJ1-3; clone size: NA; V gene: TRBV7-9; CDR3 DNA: TGTGCCAGCAGCCACGGACAGGGATTAGCTGGAAACACCATATATTTT; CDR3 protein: CASSHGQGLAGNTIYF
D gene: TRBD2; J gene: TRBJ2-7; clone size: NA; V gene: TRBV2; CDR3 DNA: TGTGCCAGCAGTGATTGGACTAGCGGGGCCGAGCAGTACTTC; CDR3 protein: CASSDWTSGAEQYF
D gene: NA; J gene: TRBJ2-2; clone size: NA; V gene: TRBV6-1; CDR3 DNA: TGTGCCAGCAGTGCGAGACAGGCAGACGGGGAGCTGTTTTTT; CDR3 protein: CASSARQADGELFF
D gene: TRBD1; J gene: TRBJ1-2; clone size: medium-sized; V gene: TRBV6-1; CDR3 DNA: TGTGCCAGCAGTGCCGTCACCGGGACAGGGTACTATGGCTACACCTTC; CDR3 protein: CASSAVTGTGYYGYTF
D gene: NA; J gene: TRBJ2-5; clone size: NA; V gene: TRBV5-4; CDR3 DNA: TGTGCCAGCAGCTTTTACCCTGTGGAGACCCAGTACTTC; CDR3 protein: CASSFYPVETQYF
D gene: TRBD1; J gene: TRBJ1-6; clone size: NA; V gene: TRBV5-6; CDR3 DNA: TGTGCCAGCAGCCCCTCGGGGAACAGGGGGAATTCACCCCTCCACTTT; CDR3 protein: CASSPSGNRGNSPLHF
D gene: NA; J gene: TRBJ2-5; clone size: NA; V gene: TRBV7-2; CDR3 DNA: TGTGCCAGCAGCTTGTTGGGCCCTGAGCAGTACTTC; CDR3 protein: CASSLLGPEQYF
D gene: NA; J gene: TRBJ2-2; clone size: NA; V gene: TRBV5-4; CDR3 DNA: TGTGCCAGCACCCGGGCACCCTACACCGGGGAGCTGTTTTTT; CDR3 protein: CASTRAPYTGELFF
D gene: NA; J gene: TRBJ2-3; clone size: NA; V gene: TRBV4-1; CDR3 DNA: TGCGCCAGCACCACGTCAGGTGGCACAGATACGCAGTATTTT; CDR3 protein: CASTTSGGTDTQYF
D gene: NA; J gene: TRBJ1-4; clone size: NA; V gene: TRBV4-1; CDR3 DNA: TGCGCCAGCAGCCAAGGCCACGCAACTAATGAAAAACTGTTTTTT; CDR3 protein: CASSQGHATNEKLFF
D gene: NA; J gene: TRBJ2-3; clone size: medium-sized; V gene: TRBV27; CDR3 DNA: TGTGCCAGCAGCTCCACAGATACGCAGTATTTT; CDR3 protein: CASSSTDTQYF
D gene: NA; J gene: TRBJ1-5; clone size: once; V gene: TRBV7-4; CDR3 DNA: TGTGCCAGCAGCTTCTTGCCTTCCAGGAATAATCAGCCCCAGCATTTT; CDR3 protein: CASSFLPSRNNQPQHF
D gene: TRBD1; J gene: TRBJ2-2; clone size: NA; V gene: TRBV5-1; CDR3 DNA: TGCGCCAGCAGCCCGCCGGGACAGGCGAACACCGGGGAGCTGTTTTTT; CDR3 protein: CASSPPGQANTGELFF
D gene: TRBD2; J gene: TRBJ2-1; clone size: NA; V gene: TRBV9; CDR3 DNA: TGTGCCAGCAGCGTAGGACTAGCGGACTACAATGAGCAGTTCTTC; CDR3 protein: CASSVGLADYNEQFF
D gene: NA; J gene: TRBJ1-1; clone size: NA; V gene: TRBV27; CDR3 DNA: TGTGCCAGCAGTTTGTACCCGTCTGTTGAAGCTTTCTTT; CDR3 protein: CASSLYPSVEAFF
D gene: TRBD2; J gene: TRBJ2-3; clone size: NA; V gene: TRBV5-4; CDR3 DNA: TGTGCCAGCAGACAGCGGGGGGGCACCTCAGATACGCAGTATTTT; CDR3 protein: CASRQRGGTSDTQYF
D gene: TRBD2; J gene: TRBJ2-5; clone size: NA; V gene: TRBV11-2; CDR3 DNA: TGTGCCAGCAGCTCCTTCGAGCGGGGACAAGAGACCCAGTACTTC; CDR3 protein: CASSSFERGQETQYF
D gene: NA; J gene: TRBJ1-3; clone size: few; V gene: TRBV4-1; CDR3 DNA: TGCGCCAGCAGCCAAGATATCACCCGGGCTGGAAACACCATATATTTT; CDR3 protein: CASSQDITRAGNTIYF
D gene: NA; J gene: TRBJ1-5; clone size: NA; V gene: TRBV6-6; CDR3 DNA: TGTGCCAGCGGTACGGGGGGTTTTAACCAGCCCCAGCATTTT; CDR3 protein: CASGTGGFNQPQHF